Listed here is a single TCR beta chain. Its matching antigen is unknown. The PCR contained 60 Vbeta and 13 Jbeta primers. The table came from immunoSEQ multiplex PCR; TCRdb's copy has only in-frame clones and leaves some out. This sample yields 80,000 to 90,000 clones, of which approximately 80% are seen a single time; approximately 3% belongs to the top ten. This entry is derived from a study of cytomegalovirus exposure and HLA in healthy donors. The germline gives CDR1 SGHVS, CDR2 FNYEAQ. V gave up 3 bases and J gave up 4 bases, with 16 bases separating them. This CDR3 spans 16 amino acids. The study, taken as a whole, reports: Per a prior analysis, the majority of TCR beta V segments were productive roughly 87% or roughly 30% of the time.

The donors were healthy bone marrow donors. At collection, donors were nominally healthy, but unrecorded immune exposures were probable. The chain joins TRBV7-6 to TRBJ2-1, with D possibly TRBD2 on 7 matching bases. What was sequenced was PBMCs. The TCR originated in a man younger than 40 in good health and CMV-seronegative. The CDR3 DNA sequence: TGTGCCAGCAGCTTCTCTGGGGGGGGCGGGTACAATGAGCAGTTCTTC. It translates to CASSFSGGGGYNEQFF.